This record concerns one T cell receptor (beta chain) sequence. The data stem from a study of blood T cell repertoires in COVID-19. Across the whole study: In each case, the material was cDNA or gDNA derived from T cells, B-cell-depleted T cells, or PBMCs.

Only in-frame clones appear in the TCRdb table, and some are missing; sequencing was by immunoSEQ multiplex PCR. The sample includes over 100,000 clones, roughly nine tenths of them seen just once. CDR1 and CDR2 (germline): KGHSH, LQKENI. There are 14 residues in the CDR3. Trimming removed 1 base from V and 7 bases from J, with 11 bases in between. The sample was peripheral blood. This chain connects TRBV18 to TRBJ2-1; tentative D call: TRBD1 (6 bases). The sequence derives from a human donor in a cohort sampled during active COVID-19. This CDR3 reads CASSPLTGMNEQFF. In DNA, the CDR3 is TGTGCCAGCTCACCACTCACAGGGATGAATGAGCAGTTCTTC.